This paragraph covers one T cell receptor beta chain sequence. The antigen is unknown. The CDR3 loop spans 15 amino acids. Trimming left V 0 bases short and J 0 bases short, with 6 bases between. Germline values: CDR1 SGHRS, CDR2 YFSETQ. These data belong to a study of cytomegalovirus exposure and HLA in healthy donors. In the study overall: In terms of ancestry, the Caucasian-associated cluster contained roughly 80% of the roughly 400 genotyped donors. Whole-study results and caveats: By HLA locus, TCR association rates varied in a later analysis, with DRB1 showing the most and HLA-C the fewest. Data from an earlier analysis indicated that most TCR beta V segments were productive either about 90% or about 30% of the time.

PCR amplification relied on 60 Vbeta primers (plus 13 Jbeta primers). Clones were read by immunoSEQ multiplex PCR, and TCRdb kept only the in-frame ones, dropping some. The data contain about 200,000 clones, roughly four fifths of them singletons. This receptor was taken from a girl aged 2-10 years in good health and CMV-seronegative. The chain employs TRBV5-1 and TRBJ2-2, with a tentative D call TRBD1 (5 bases). Source material: PBMCs. The DNA of the CDR3 is TGCGCCAGCAGCTTGGCCAGGGCGAACACCGGGGAGCTGTTTTTT. This gives the protein CASSLARANTGELFF.